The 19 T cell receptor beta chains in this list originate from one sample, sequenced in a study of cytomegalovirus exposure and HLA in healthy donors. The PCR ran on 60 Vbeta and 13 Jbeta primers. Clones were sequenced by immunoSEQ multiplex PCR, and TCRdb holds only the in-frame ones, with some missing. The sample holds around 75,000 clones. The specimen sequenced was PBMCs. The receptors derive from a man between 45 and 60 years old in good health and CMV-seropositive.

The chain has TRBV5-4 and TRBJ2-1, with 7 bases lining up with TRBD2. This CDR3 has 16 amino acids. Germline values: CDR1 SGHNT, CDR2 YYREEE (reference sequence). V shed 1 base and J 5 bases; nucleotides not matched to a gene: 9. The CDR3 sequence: CASSLKVLAAHNEQFF. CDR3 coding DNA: TGTGCCAGCAGCTTGAAGGTGCTAGCGGCCCACAATGAGCAGTTCTTC.

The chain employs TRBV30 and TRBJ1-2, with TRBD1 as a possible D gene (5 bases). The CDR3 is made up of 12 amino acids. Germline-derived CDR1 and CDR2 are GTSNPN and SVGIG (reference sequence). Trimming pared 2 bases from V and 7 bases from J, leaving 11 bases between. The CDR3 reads CAWSYGQGGYTF. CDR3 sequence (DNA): TGTGCCTGGAGTTACGGACAAGGTGGCTACACCTTC.

CDR3 sequence: CASSLYHNQPQHF. The CDR3 nucleotides read TGTGCCAGCAGTTTATATCACAATCAGCCCCAGCATTTT. The chain joins TRBV27 to TRBJ1-5; D is undetermined. Germline V gene sequence: CDR1 MNHEY, CDR2 SMNVEV (reference sequence). The CDR3 spans 13 residues. V lost 1 base and J 3 bases, leaving 4 bases between the germline ends.

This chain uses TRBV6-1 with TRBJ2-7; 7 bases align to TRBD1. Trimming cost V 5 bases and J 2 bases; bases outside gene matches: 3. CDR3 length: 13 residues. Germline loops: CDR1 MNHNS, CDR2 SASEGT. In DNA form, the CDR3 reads TGTGCCAGCAGTCCGGGACAGACCTACGAGCAGTACTTC. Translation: CASSPGQTYEQYF.

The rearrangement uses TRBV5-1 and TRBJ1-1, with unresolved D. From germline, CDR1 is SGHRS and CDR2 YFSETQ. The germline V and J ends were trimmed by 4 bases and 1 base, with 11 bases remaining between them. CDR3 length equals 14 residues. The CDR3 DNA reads TGCGCCAGCAGCCTCGTCTCAGAGAACACTGAAGCTTTCTTT. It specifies CASSLVSENTEAFF.

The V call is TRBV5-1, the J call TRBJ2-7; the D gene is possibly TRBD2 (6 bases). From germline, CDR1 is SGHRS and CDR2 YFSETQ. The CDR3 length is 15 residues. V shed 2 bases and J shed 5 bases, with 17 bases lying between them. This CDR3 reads CASSFEEGQIDEQYF. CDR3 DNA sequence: TGCGCCAGCAGCTTTGAGGAGGGGCAGATCGACGAGCAGTACTTC.

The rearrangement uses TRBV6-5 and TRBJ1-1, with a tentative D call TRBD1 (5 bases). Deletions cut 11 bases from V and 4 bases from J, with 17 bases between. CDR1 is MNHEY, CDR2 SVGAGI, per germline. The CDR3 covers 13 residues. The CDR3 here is CASFRGVGTEAFF. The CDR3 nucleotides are TGTGCCTCCTTCCGGGGGGTTGGCACTGAAGCTTTCTTT.

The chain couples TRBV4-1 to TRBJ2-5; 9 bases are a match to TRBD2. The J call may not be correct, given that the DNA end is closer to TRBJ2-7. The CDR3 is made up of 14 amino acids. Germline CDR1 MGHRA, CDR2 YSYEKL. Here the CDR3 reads CASSQRAGGSEQYF. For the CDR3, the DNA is TGCGCCAGCAGCCAACGAGCGGGAGGCTCCGAGCAGTACTTC.

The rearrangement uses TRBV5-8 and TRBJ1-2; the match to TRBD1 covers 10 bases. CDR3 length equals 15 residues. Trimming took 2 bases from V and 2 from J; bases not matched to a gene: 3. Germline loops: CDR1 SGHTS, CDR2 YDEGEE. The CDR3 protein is CASSLDRGLNYGYTF. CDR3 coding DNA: TGTGCCAGCAGCTTAGACAGGGGGCTAAACTATGGCTACACCTTC. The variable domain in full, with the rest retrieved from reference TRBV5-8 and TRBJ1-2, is EAGVTQSPTHLIKTRGQQATLRCSPISGHTSVYWYQQALGLGLQFLLWYDEGEERNRGNFPPRFSGRQFPNYSSELNVNALELEDSALYLCASSLDRGLNYGYTFGSGTRLTVV.

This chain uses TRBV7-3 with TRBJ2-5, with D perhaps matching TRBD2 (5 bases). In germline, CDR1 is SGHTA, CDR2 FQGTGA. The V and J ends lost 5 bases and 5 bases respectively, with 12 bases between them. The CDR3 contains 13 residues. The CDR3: CASSQDWAETQYF. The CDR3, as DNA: TGTGCCAGCAGCCAGGACTGGGCGGAGACCCAGTACTTC.

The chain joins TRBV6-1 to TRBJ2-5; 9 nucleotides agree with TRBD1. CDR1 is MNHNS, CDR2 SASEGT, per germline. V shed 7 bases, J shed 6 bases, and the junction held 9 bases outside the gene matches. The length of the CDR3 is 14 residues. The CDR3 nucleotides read TGTGCCAGCAACCTACAGGGGGCGCAGAAGACCCAGTACTTC. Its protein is CASNLQGAQKTQYF.

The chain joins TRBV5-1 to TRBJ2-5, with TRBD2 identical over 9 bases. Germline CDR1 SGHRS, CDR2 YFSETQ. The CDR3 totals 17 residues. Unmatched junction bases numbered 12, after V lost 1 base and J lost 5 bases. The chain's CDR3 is CASSLRIAGASPETQYF. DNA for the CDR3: TGCGCCAGCAGCTTGCGTATAGCGGGGGCCTCCCCCGAGACCCAGTACTTC.

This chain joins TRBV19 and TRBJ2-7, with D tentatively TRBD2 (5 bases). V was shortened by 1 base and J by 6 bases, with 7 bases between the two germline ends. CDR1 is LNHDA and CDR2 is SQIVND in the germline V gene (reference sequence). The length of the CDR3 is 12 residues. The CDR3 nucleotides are TGTGCCAGTAGTATAGGCGGAGGCGAGCAGTACGTC. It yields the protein CASSIGGGEQYV.

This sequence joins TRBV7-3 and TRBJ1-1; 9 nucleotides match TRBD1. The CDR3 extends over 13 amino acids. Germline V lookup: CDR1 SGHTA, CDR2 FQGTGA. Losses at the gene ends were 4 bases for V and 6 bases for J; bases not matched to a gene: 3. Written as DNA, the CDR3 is TGTGCCAGCAGCTGGGACAGGGAGGCTGAAGCTTTCTTT. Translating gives CASSWDREAEAFF. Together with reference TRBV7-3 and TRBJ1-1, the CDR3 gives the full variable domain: GAGVSQTPSNKVTEKGKYVELRCDPISGHTALYWYRQSLGQGPEFLIYFQGTGAADDSGLPNDRFFAVRPEGSVSTLKIQRTERGDSAVYLCASSWDREAEAFFGQGTRLTVV.

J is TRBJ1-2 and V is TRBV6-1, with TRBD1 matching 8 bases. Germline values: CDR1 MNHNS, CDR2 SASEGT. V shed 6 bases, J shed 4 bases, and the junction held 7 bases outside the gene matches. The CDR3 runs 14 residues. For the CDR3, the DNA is TGTGCCAGCAGGACAACCGGGACAGGCTATGGCTACACCTTC. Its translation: CASRTTGTGYGYTF.

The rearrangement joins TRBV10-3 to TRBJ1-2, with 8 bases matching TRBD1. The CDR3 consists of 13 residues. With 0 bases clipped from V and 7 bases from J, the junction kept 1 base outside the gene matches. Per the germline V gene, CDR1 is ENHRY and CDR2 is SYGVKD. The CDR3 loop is CAISESGQGGYTF. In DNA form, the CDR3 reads TGTGCCATCAGTGAGTCAGGACAGGGTGGCTACACCTTC.

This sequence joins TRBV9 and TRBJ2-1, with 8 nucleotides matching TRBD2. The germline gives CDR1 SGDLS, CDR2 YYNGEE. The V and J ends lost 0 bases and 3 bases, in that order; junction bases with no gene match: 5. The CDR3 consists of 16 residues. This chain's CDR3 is CASSVGAGGFYNEQFF. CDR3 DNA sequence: TGTGCCAGCAGCGTAGGGGCGGGAGGCTTCTACAATGAGCAGTTCTTC.

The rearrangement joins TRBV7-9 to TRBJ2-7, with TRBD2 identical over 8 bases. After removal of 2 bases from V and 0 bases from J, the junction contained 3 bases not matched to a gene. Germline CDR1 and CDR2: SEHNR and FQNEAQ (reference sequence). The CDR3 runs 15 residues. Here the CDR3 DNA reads TGTGCCAGCAGCTTAACTAGCGGAAGCTCCTACGAGCAGTACTTC. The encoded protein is CASSLTSGSSYEQYF.

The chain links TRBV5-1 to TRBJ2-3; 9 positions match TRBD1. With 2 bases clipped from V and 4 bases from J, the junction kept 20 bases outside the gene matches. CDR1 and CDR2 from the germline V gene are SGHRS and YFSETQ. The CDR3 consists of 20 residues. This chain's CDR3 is CASSLQGATVWDITPDTQYF. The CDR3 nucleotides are TGCGCCAGCAGCTTACAGGGGGCGACGGTTTGGGATATAACCCCAGATACGCAGTATTTT.